This TCR beta chain stems from a study of vaccination and CD4 T cells after COVID-19. Study overall: After vaccination, a few convalescent patients were sampled at day 14 and at days 161 to 241.

This clonotype was counted only a few times. Its antigen remains unidentified. V lost 0 bases and J 7 bases, leaving 17 bases between the germline ends. CDR1 is DFQATT, CDR2 SNEGSKA, per germline (reference sequence). The CDR3 runs 15 residues. The study sequenced cultured CD4+ T cell DNA using the Oncomine TCR Beta short-read assay. Cultures of CD4+ T cells served as the source for extracting genomic DNA. One entry per CDR3 protein, called by TCRdb with MiXCR from the PCR reads. The sample has approximately 22,000 distinct CDR3 sequences; about 40% are singletons. Time point given: late sampling 161 to 241 days after vaccination in a few convalescent patients. Treatment in this sample: roughly ten-day PBMC culture with coronavirus spike peptide pools or control peptides (ViraFEST assay).

This clonotype originated in a human donor who had recovered from COVID-19. The specimen comprised CD4+ T cells from blood, cultured in vitro, sampled about 7 months after SARS-CoV-2 vaccination. The chain has TRBV20-1 and TRBJ2-3; D gene unclear. The CDR3 protein is CSARDSSGDFNTQYF. As DNA, the CDR3 is TGCAGTGCTAGAGATTCGTCCGGCGACTTCAATACGCAGTATTTT.